This T cell receptor beta chain was found in a study of T cell responses to AZD1222 COVID-19 vaccine. Pooled together were second doses at about 4 or about 12 weeks. Remarks on this clone: Its target is not known.

General study findings and limits: Repertoire sampling happened only post peak T cell response.

V gave up 4 bases and J gave up 1 base, with 10 bases separating them. Germline CDR1 MGHDK, CDR2 SYGVNS. The CDR3 length is 14 residues. Profiling relied on immunoSEQ multiplex PCR, and the TCRdb table lists in-frame clones only, not all of them. The data show about 89,000 clones, approximately 89% seen once. The chain links TRBV25-1 to TRBJ1-1, with D possibly being TRBD1 (5 bases). The material sequenced was peripheral blood, taken 28 days after the second AZD1222 dose. This TCR was sampled from an adult who received the AZD1222 COVID-19 vaccine. In DNA, the CDR3 is TGTGCCAGCAGTGGCGACAGAAGGAACACTGAAGCTTTCTTT. This translates into CASSGDRRNTEAFF.